One sample yielded the 28 T cell receptor beta chains listed below, sequenced in a study of long-term antiretroviral therapy in people with HIV. The authors ran the immunoSEQ assay, v3.0, at survey level. Repertoires were generated with immunoSEQ multiplex PCR, while TCRdb's copy carries only in-frame clones and drops some. The sample holds over 8,500 clones, around three quarters seen once. The source was unsorted PBMCs, collected at the start of antiretroviral therapy, before treatment. These receptors originate from a man aged 30 to 45 with HIV.

The V call is TRBV18, the J call TRBJ2-5; TRBD1 aligns across 7 bases. J was trimmed by 4 bases and V by 0 bases; bases with no gene match: 2. This CDR3 has 14 amino acids. The germline gives CDR1 KGHSH, CDR2 LQKENI. The CDR3 here is CASSPPTGRETQYF. CDR3 nucleotide sequence: TGTGCCAGCTCACCACCGACAGGGAGAGAGACCCAGTACTTC. The complete variable domain, with remaining parts taken from reference TRBV18 and TRBJ2-5, reads NAGVMQNPRHLVRRRGQEARLRCSPMKGHSHVYWYRQLPEEGLKFMVYLQKENIIDESGMPKERFSAEFPKEGPSILRIQQVVRGDSAAYFCASSPPTGRETQYFGPGTRLLVL.

The gene calls are TRBV7-9 and TRBJ2-4, with D possibly matching TRBD1 (6 bases). The germline V gene has CDR1 SEHNR and CDR2 FQNEAQ (reference sequence). The CDR3 is 16 residues long. Trimming stripped 5 bases from V and 1 base from J, with 15 bases between. The CDR3 coding sequence is TGTGCCAGCAGCGACGCAGGGGATTGGGCCAAAAACATTCAGTACTTC. Translation: CASSDAGDWAKNIQYF. Full variable domain (rest looked up from reference TRBV7-9 and TRBJ2-4): DTGVSQNPRHKITKRGQNVTFRCDPISEHNRLYWYRQTLGQGPEFLTYFQNEAQLEKSRLLSDRFSAERPKGSFSTLEIQRTEQGDSAMYLCASSDAGDWAKNIQYFGAGTRLSVL.

CDR3 DNA sequence: TGTGCCAGCAGCCCCACGAGGGGTTTGGGTTTTGTAGAGCAGTTCTTC. Its protein is CASSPTRGLGFVEQFF. V is TRBV9 and J is TRBJ2-1; either TRBD1 or TRBD2 may supply D (5 bases each). Germline V gene data show CDR1 as SGDLS and CDR2 as YYNGEE. Trimming stripped 4 bases from V and 10 bases from J, with 24 bases between. The CDR3 extends over 16 amino acids.

This rearrangement joins TRBV28 to TRBJ2-3, with D perhaps TRBD1 (6 bases). The V and J ends lost 10 bases and 0 bases respectively, with 11 bases between them. CDR1 is MDHEN, CDR2 SYDVKM, per germline. CDR3 length equals 13 residues. CDR3 region: CATHRASTDTQYF. CDR3 DNA sequence: TGTGCCACACACAGGGCTAGCACAGATACGCAGTATTTT. The whole variable domain, remainder taken from reference TRBV28 and TRBJ2-3, is DVKVTQSSRYLVKRTGEKVFLECVQDMDHENMFWYRQDPGLGLRLIYFSYDVKMKEKGDIPEGYSVSREKKERFSLILESASTNQTSMYLCATHRASTDTQYFGPGTRLTVL.

J is TRBJ2-3 and V is TRBV5-1, with 9 nucleotides matching TRBD2. Germline values: CDR1 SGHRS, CDR2 YFSETQ. V lost 0 bases to trimming and J lost 3 bases; unmatched junction nucleotides: 5. CDR3 size: 16 residues. CDR3 nucleotides: TGCGCCAGCAGCTTGGCGGCGGGAGGGCTGACAGATACGCAGTATTTT. Translated: CASSLAAGGLTDTQYF.

This sequence joins TRBV30 and TRBJ1-3; a weak D match, TRBD1 (5 bases). In germline, CDR1 is GTSNPN, CDR2 SVGIG (reference sequence). The CDR3 contains 10 residues. V was trimmed by 6 bases and J by 12 bases, leaving 12 bases between them. The CDR3 sequence: CACRARNIYF. For the CDR3, the DNA is TGTGCCTGCAGGGCCAGGAACATATATTTT.

The rearrangement joins TRBV6-1 to TRBJ2-7; TRBD1 agrees at 8 bases. Germline CDR1 and CDR2: MNHNS and SASEGT. V shed 7 bases, J shed 7 bases, and the junction held 12 bases outside the gene matches. This CDR3 has 14 residues. CDR3 nucleotides: TGTGCCAGCACAGTGACAGGGGTGATGGGGGAGCAGTACTTC. It yields the protein CASTVTGVMGEQYF.

The V and J genes are TRBV20-1 and TRBJ1-1, with a tentative D call TRBD1 (5 bases). The CDR3 runs 11 residues. Germline loops: CDR1 DFQATT, CDR2 SNEGSKA (reference sequence). The germline V and J ends were trimmed by 5 bases and 5 bases, with 9 bases remaining between them. CDR3 DNA: TGCAGTGCTCAGGGATTGACTGAAGCTTTCTTT. Its translation: CSAQGLTEAFF.

This sequence joins TRBV7-2 and TRBJ2-7; possibly TRBD2 for D (6 bases). CDR3 length equals 16 residues. Germline V lookup: CDR1 SGHTA, CDR2 FQGNSA. V lost 5 bases, J lost 2 bases, and 19 bases lay in between. CDR3 in DNA: TGTGCCAGCAGCAACGCCGTCGGGGGACTGACCTACGAGCAGTACTTC. Protein sequence: CASSNAVGGLTYEQYF.

V gene TRBV30 combines with J gene TRBJ2-1; D is undetermined. The CDR3 is 8 residues long. CDR1 is GTSNPN, CDR2 SVGIG, per germline (reference sequence). Trimming stripped 6 bases from V and 7 bases from J, with 1 base between. CDR3 nucleotides: TGTGCCTGTAATGAGCAGTTCTTC. Its protein is CACNEQFF.

The genes are TRBV15 and TRBJ1-3; weak D call: TRBD1 (6 bases). V gave up 0 bases and J gave up 0 bases, with 9 bases separating them. This CDR3 is 16 amino acids long. Germline CDR1 LNHNV, CDR2 YYDKDF (reference sequence). The CDR3 sequence is CATSRDLQGSGNTIYF. Written as DNA, the CDR3 is TGTGCCACCAGCAGAGATCTACAGGGCTCTGGAAACACCATATATTTT.

The chain couples TRBV6-5 to TRBJ2-7, with TRBD1 identical over 8 bases. Germline values: CDR1 MNHEY, CDR2 SVGAGI. V shed 6 bases, J shed 5 bases, and the junction held 6 bases outside the gene matches. This CDR3 is 13 amino acids long. The CDR3 reads CASSRTGSHEQYF. CDR3 bases: TGTGCCAGCAGCCGGACAGGGTCCCACGAGCAGTACTTC.

The chain is built from TRBV7-2 and TRBJ2-5; 8 nucleotides agree with TRBD2. J gave up 4 bases and V 1 base, and 14 bases lay outside the gene matches. In germline, CDR1 is SGHTA, CDR2 FQGNSA. The CDR3 extends over 18 amino acids. The CDR3 loop reads CASSLVAGLVGGVETQYF. The CDR3 bases are TGTGCCAGCAGCTTAGTAGCGGGGTTGGTCGGGGGTGTAGAGACCCAGTACTTC.

The V gene is TRBV28, the J gene TRBJ2-7; TRBD2 matches at 7 bases. The ends lost 3 bases at V and 5 bases at J; junction bases unmatched: 4. CDR1 MDHEN and CDR2 SYDVKM come from the germline V gene. The CDR3 is 13 residues long. The CDR3 DNA reads TGTGCCAGCAGTTTGGGAGGGTTGGACGAGCAGTACTTC. Its translation is CASSLGGLDEQYF.

J is TRBJ2-2 and V is TRBV2; 8 nucleotides match TRBD2. The CDR3 sequence is 15 residues long. The germline V gene encodes CDR1 SNHLY and CDR2 FYNNEI. Trimming took 8 bases from V and 4 from J; bases not matched to a gene: 9. This CDR3 reads CASVRSSGGTGELFF. DNA for the CDR3: TGTGCCAGCGTCAGAAGCAGCGGGGGCACCGGGGAGCTGTTTTTT. The entire variable domain, with the rest obtained from reference TRBV2 and TRBJ2-2, is as follows: EPEVTQTPSHQVTQMGQEVILRCVPISNHLYFYWYRQILGQKVEFLVSFYNNEISEKSEIFDDQFSVERPDGSNFTLKIRSTKLEDSAMYFCASVRSSGGTGELFFGEGSRLTVL.

The gene calls are TRBV19 and TRBJ2-2, with a possible D match to TRBD2 (7 bases). The germline V gene has CDR1 LNHDA and CDR2 SQIVND (reference sequence). This CDR3 has 14 amino acids. The ends were cut back, 4 bases at V and 6 bases at J, with 12 bases in the middle. CDR3 residues: CASSSGGAPGELFF. CDR3 nucleotides: TGTGCCAGTAGTAGCGGGGGCGCACCCGGGGAGCTGTTTTTT.

V and J are TRBV7-6 and TRBJ2-1; D remains ambiguous. CDR1 and CDR2 from the germline V gene are SGHVS and FNYEAQ. The CDR3 sequence is 11 residues long. Trimming left V 5 bases short and J 7 bases short, with 6 bases between. The CDR3 reads CASSDGNEQFF. The CDR3, as DNA: TGTGCCAGCAGCGATGGGAATGAGCAGTTCTTC.

The chain employs TRBV5-8 and TRBJ2-5; D is perhaps TRBD1 (6 bases). With 1 base removed from V and 6 bases from J, the gap between germline ends came to 16 bases. This CDR3 comprises 15 residues. CDR1 and CDR2 (germline): SGHTS, YDEGEE. This CDR3 reads CASSLFGGVIKTQYF. Written as DNA, the CDR3 is TGTGCCAGCAGCTTGTTTGGGGGCGTTATAAAGACCCAGTACTTC. Variable domain in full (rest from reference TRBV5-8 and TRBJ2-5): EAGVTQSPTHLIKTRGQQATLRCSPISGHTSVYWYQQALGLGLQFLLWYDEGEERNRGNFPPRFSGRQFPNYSSELNVNALELEDSALYLCASSLFGGVIKTQYFGPGTRLLVL.

The chain links TRBV2 to TRBJ2-7; D is perhaps TRBD2 (6 bases). Germline assignment: CDR1 SNHLY and CDR2 FYNNEI. V lost 5 bases, J lost 1 base, and 9 bases lay in between. This CDR3 comprises 13 residues. The CDR3 loop reads CASSKGTSYEQYF. As DNA, the CDR3 is TGTGCCAGCAGTAAAGGGACTTCCTACGAGCAGTACTTC.

This chain joins TRBV7-2 and TRBJ1-2; D perhaps matches TRBD1 (6 bases). CDR3 length: 12 residues. Germline loops: CDR1 SGHTA, CDR2 FQGNSA. The V end was cut by 4 bases, the J end by 8 bases, with 11 bases between. The DNA for the CDR3 is TGTGCCAGCAGCTCCACAGGGAGCGGCTACACCTTC. It encodes CASSSTGSGYTF.

This clone qualifies as medium-sized (0.01 to 0.1%). This chain uses TRBV2 with TRBJ2-7; 7 nucleotides line up with TRBD1. V dropped 9 bases and J dropped 2; count of bases not matched to a gene: 10. This CDR3 spans 14 amino acids. Per the germline V gene, CDR1 is SNHLY and CDR2 is FYNNEI. CDR3 nucleotides: TGTGCCAGAGATTCCGGGACAGCTACCTACGAGCAGTACTTC. It codes for CARDSGTATYEQYF. The variable domain in full, with the rest retrieved from reference TRBV2 and TRBJ2-7, is EPEVTQTPSHQVTQMGQEVILRCVPISNHLYFYWYRQILGQKVEFLVSFYNNEISEKSEIFDDQFSVERPDGSNFTLKIRSTKLEDSAMYFCARDSGTATYEQYFGPGTRLTVT.

There are a few counts of this clone. V gene TRBV11-2 combines with J gene TRBJ2-7; D is uncertain. Germline assignment: CDR1 SGHAT and CDR2 FQNNGV. Trimming pared 2 bases from V and 3 bases from J, leaving 14 bases between. CDR3 length: 15 residues. In nucleotides, the CDR3 is TGTGCCAGCAGCTTACCCCCGTCTAGGGACTACGAGCAGTACTTC. It yields the protein CASSLPPSRDYEQYF.

In its sample, this clone ranks as large. CDR3 amino acids: CASSYSGNLYEQYF. The CDR3, as DNA: TGTGCCAGCAGTTACTCAGGAAACCTCTACGAGCAGTACTTC. The chain employs TRBV6-5 and TRBJ2-7; D gene unclear. Trimming left V 0 bases short and J 3 bases short, with 9 bases between. There are 14 residues in the CDR3. Germline CDR1 reads MNHEY; CDR2 reads SVGAGI.

The rearrangement uses TRBV4-1 and TRBJ1-1, with TRBD1 matching over 7 bases. There are 13 residues in the CDR3. Germline CDR1 reads MGHRA; CDR2 reads YSYEKL. Trimming removed 0 bases from V and 5 bases from J; junction bases left unmatched: 0. CDR3 amino acids: CASSQEQGTEAFF. As DNA, the CDR3 is TGCGCCAGCAGCCAAGAACAGGGGACTGAAGCTTTCTTT.

This clone was picked up one time. The gene calls are TRBV30 and TRBJ2-7; 7 bases are shared with TRBD1. Trimming removed 4 bases from V and 4 bases from J; junction bases left unmatched: 7. Per the germline V gene, CDR1 is GTSNPN and CDR2 is SVGIG (reference sequence). The CDR3 is made up of 13 amino acids. The CDR3 protein is CAWNRGQLYEQYF. CDR3 DNA: TGTGCCTGGAATCGGGGACAGCTTTACGAGCAGTACTTC.

In this sample, this clone turned up once. This CDR3 is CASRSGTGANYGYTF. DNA for the CDR3: TGTGCCAGCAGATCCGGGACAGGGGCTAACTATGGCTACACCTTC. V gene TRBV27 combines with J gene TRBJ1-2; 10 nucleotides align to TRBD1. The CDR3 contains 15 residues. The V gene's germline CDR1 is MNHEY and CDR2 SMNVEV (reference sequence). J was trimmed by 0 bases and V by 6 bases; bases with no gene match: 4.

The chain carries TRBV7-6 and TRBJ2-7; 9 nucleotides agree with TRBD2. Germline V gene lookup returns CDR1 SGHVS and CDR2 FNYEAQ. V was pared by 4 bases and J by 7 bases, with 17 bases of the junction left unmatched. The CDR3 is 17 amino acids. CDR3 nucleotides: TGTGCCAGCAGCTCCCGAAACGCCCCGACTAGCGGAGGGGAGCAGTACTTC. Translated: CASSSRNAPTSGGEQYF.

This chain connects TRBV18 to TRBJ2-7; TRBD1 matches at 9 bases. Germline V gene data show CDR1 as KGHSH and CDR2 as LQKENI. Germline trimming cut 5 bases from V and 3 bases from J; bases unmatched to any gene: 2. This CDR3 contains 13 residues. Written as DNA, the CDR3 is TGTGCCAGCTCAGCGACAGGGGGCTACGAGCAGTACTTC. As protein: CASSATGGYEQYF. Based on the CDR3 plus reference TRBV18 and TRBJ2-7, the full variable domain is NAGVMQNPRHLVRRRGQEARLRCSPMKGHSHVYWYRQLPEEGLKFMVYLQKENIIDESGMPKERFSAEFPKEGPSILRIQQVVRGDSAAYFCASSATGGYEQYFGPGTRLTVT.